The rows below give T cell receptor beta chains drawn from one sample of a study of T cells in Graves' hyperthyroidism and ophthalmopathy. MiXCR, applied by TCRdb to the multiplex PCR reads, yields one record per CDR3 protein. Of around 600,000 distinct CDR3 sequences listed, about 16% are singletons. Source material: blood. These receptors all stem from a woman aged 35 to 49 with Graves' ophthalmopathy. Each CDR3 is given with its conserved first and last residue. The D gene is left open where the match is weak. Some rows have no size entry. The others give once, few or many, or a class for an expanded clone.

J: TRBJ2-4; size: .; D: .; V: TRBV15; DNA: TGTGCCACCAGCCGCTATACCGGGACCAAAAACATTCAGTACTTC; CDR3: CATSRYTGTKNIQYF
J: TRBJ2-3; size: many; D: .; V: TRBV19; DNA: TGTGCCAGTAGTAATCTAGGAATTGCAGATACGCAGTATTTT; CDR3: CASSNLGIADTQYF
J: TRBJ1-5; size: few; D: TRBD1; V: TRBV6-1; DNA: TGTGCCAGCAGTGAAAGGGAGGGACAGGCCGGGTGGCCCCAGCATTTT; CDR3: CASSEREGQAGWPQHF
J: TRBJ1-2; size: .; D: .; V: TRBV12-3/TRBV12-4; DNA: TGTGCCAGCAGTTTATTAGGGACACGTCACGAGGGCTACACCTTC; CDR3: CASSLLGTRHEGYTF
J: TRBJ1-3; size: few; D: TRBD1; V: TRBV6-2/TRBV6-3; DNA: TGTGCCAGCAGTATCCTGGGACAGGTGTTAGACACCATATATTTT; CDR3: CASSILGQVLDTIYF
J: TRBJ2-3; size: many; D: TRBD2; V: TRBV18; DNA: TGTGCCAGCTCACCACCTAGCGGGAGAGAAGATACGCAGTATTTT; CDR3: CASSPPSGREDTQYF
J: TRBJ2-7; size: few; D: TRBD2; V: TRBV2; DNA: TGTGCCAGCAGCCCGGGACTAGTTTCCTACGAGCAGTACTTC; CDR3: CASSPGLVSYEQYF
J: TRBJ2-5; size: many; D: .; V: TRBV18; DNA: TGTGCCAGCTCCCCCACTCAGGACCTCGGTGGGACCCAGTACTTC; CDR3: CASSPTQDLGGTQYF
J: TRBJ2-7; size: many; D: .; V: TRBV20-1; DNA: TGCAGTGCTAGGCTGCCCCACCGTGGCGGGGACTCCTACGAGCAGTACTTC; CDR3: CSARLPHRGGDSYEQYF
J: TRBJ2-6; size: .; D: TRBD1; V: TRBV14; DNA: TGTGCCAGCAGCCCCTTTGCCGGGACAGGGGGCCGCTCTGGGGCCAACGTCCTGACTTTC; CDR3: CASSPFAGTGGRSGANVLTF
J: TRBJ2-1; size: many; D: .; V: TRBV5-1; DNA: TGCGCCAGCAGCTTGGGAGCGGCTAGCTCCTACAATGAGCAGTTCTTC; CDR3: CASSLGAASSYNEQFF
J: TRBJ2-5; size: many; D: .; V: TRBV28; DNA: TGTGCCAGCAGTTTGTCCGACAGCCTGGAGACCCAGTACTTC; CDR3: CASSLSDSLETQYF
J: TRBJ2-5; size: many; D: .; V: TRBV27; DNA: TGTGCCAGCAGTATGTCAGGGGTTAACCAAGAGACCCAGTACTTC; CDR3: CASSMSGVNQETQYF
J: TRBJ1-1; size: many; D: .; V: TRBV7-8; DNA: TGTGCCACCTCCCCGACTGAGACAGGTGGGACTGAAGCTTTCTTT; CDR3: CATSPTETGGTEAFF
J: TRBJ2-3; size: .; D: .; V: TRBV6-1; DNA: TGTGCCAGCAGTTACGCGGGACCTCCAGATACGCAGTATTTT; CDR3: CASSYAGPPDTQYF